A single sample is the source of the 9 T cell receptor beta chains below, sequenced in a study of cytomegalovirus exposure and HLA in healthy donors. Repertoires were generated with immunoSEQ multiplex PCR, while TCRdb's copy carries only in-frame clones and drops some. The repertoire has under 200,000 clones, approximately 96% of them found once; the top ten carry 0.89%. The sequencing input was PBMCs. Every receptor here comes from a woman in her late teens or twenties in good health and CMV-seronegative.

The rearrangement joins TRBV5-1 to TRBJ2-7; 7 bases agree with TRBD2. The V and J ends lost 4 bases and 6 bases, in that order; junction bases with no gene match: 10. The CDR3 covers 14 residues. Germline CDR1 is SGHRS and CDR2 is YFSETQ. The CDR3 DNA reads TGCGCCAGCAGCCCTTCCGGGACTATCGGCGAGCAGTACTTC. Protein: CASSPSGTIGEQYF.

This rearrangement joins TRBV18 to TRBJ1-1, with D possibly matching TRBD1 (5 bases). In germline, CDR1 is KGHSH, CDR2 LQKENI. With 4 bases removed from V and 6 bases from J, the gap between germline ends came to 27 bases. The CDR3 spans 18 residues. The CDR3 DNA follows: TGTGCCAGCTCACGGGCGGTGGCAGGGTGGATGCGGGACGCTGAAGCTTTCTTT. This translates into CASSRAVAGWMRDAEAFF. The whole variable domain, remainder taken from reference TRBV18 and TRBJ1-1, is NAGVMQNPRHLVRRRGQEARLRCSPMKGHSHVYWYRQLPEEGLKFMVYLQKENIIDESGMPKERFSAEFPKEGPSILRIQQVVRGDSAAYFCASSRAVAGWMRDAEAFFGQGTRLTVV.

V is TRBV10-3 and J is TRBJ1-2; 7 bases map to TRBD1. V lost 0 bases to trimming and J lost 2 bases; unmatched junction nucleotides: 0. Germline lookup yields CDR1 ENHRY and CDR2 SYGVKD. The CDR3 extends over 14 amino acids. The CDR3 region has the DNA TGTGCCATCAGTGAGTCGGGACAGAACTATGGCTACACCTTC. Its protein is CAISESGQNYGYTF.

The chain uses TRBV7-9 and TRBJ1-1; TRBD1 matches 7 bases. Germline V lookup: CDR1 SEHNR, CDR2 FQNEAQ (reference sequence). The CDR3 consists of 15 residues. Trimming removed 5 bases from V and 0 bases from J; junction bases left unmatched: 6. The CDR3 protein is CASSTGDRLNTEAFF. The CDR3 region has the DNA TGTGCCAGCAGCACAGGGGACAGACTGAACACTGAAGCTTTCTTT.

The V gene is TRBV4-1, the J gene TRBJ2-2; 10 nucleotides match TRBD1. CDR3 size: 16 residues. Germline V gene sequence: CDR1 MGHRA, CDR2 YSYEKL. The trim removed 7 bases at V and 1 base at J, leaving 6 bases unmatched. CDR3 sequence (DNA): TGCGCCAGCAATTCCGGGACAGGGGTGAACACCGGGGAGCTGTTTTTT. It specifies CASNSGTGVNTGELFF.

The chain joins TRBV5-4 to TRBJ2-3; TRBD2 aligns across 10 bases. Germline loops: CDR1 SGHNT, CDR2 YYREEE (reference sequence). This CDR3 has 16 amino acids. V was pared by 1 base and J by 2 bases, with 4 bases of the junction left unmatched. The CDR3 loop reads CASSLLLAGATDTQYF. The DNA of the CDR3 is TGTGCCAGCAGCTTGTTGCTAGCGGGGGCCACAGATACGCAGTATTTT.

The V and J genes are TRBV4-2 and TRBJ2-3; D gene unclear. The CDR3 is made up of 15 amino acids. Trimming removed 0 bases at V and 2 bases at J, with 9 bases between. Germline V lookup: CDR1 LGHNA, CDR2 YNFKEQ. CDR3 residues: CASSQDFQDTDTQYF. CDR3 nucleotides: TGTGCCAGCAGCCAAGATTTCCAGGACACAGATACGCAGTATTTT.

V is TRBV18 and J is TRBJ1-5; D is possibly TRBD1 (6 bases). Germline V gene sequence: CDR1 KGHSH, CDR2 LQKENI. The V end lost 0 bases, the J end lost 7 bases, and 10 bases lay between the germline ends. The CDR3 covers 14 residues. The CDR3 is CASSPPGTNQPQHF. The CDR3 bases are TGTGCCAGCTCACCACCCGGGACAAACCAGCCCCAGCATTTT.

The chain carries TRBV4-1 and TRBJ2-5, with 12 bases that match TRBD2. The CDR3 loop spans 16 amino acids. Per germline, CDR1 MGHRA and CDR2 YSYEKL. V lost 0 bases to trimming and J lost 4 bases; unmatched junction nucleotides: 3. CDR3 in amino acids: CASSQDGLAGRETQYF. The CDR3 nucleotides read TGCGCCAGCAGCCAAGACGGACTAGCGGGGAGAGAGACCCAGTACTTC.